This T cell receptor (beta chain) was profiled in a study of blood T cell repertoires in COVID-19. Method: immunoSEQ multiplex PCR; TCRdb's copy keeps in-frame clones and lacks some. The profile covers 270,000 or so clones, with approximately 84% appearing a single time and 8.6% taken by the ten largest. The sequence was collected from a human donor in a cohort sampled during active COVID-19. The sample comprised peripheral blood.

The CDR3 bases are TGTGCCAGTAGTGCAACCGGGACAGGGTCCTACGAGCAGTACTTC. This translates into CASSATGTGSYEQYF. The genes are TRBV19 and TRBJ2-7; 9 bases agree with TRBD1. The CDR3 contains 15 residues. The V gene end was trimmed by 5 bases and the J gene end by 1 base; junction bases not matched to a gene: 6. Per germline, CDR1 LNHDA and CDR2 SQIVND (reference sequence).